A single sample is the source of the 23 T cell receptor beta chains below, sequenced in a study of molecular identifiers for immune sequencing clone quantification. TCRdb recomputed calls from the PCR reads with MiXCR, one row per CDR3 protein. The sample includes about 510,000 distinct CDR3 sequences, around 23% of them seen just once. Sequencing was carried out using naive CD8+ T cells from blood, with Jurkat cell RNA spiked in. The subset: FACS-sorted CD8+CD4-CCR7+CD45RA+ naive T cells. All receptors come from a human donor in good health. Some libraries in this study had Jurkat cell RNA spiked in.

This CDR3 reads CASSSRSIPNYNEQFF. The CDR3 DNA reads as TGTGCCAGCAGTTCCCGGAGTATTCCTAACTACAATGAGCAGTTCTTC. The chain employs TRBV27 and TRBJ2-1; D remains unclear. Germline assignment: CDR1 MNHEY and CDR2 SMNVEV (reference sequence). The CDR3 has 16 residues. Between the trimmed V and J ends, which lost 4 bases and 3 bases, there was a span of 16 bases.

As concerns this clonotype: A much larger clonotype is one base distant, so this may be a read error. This chain joins TRBV12-3 or TRBV12-4 and TRBJ1-4; D gene ambiguous. CDR3 size: 14 residues. In DNA form, the CDR3 reads TGTGCCAGCAGAGGACTCTCGGGTAATGAAATACTGTTTTTT. Translation gives CASRGLSGNEILFF.

This clonotype was counted a few times. The chain links TRBV2 to TRBJ2-3, with TRBD2 matching over 9 bases. With V trimmed by 4 bases and J by 7 bases, 24 bases remained unmatched. The CDR3 has 20 residues. Germline CDR1 and CDR2: SNHLY and FYNNEI. CDR3 nucleotides: TGTGCCAGCAGTGGCCCAGACTCGTTGGCCAGCGGGGGGCCTTCAAATACGCAGTATTTT. Protein: CASSGPDSLASGGPSNTQYF.

The chain combines TRBV24-1 with TRBJ2-7, with D perhaps TRBD2 (5 bases). Per the germline V gene, CDR1 is KGHDR and CDR2 is SFDVKD. V lost 6 bases, J lost 2 bases, and 13 bases lay in between. The CDR3 extends over 14 amino acids. CDR3 nucleotide sequence: TGTGCCACCAGTTCGCGCAGGAGGACCTACGAGCAGTACTTC. Translation: CATSSRRRTYEQYF.

This clonotype was seen at least ten times. The chain links TRBV27 to TRBJ2-2, with D hard to call. Per the germline V gene, CDR1 is MNHEY and CDR2 is SMNVEV (reference sequence). With 6 bases removed from V and 7 bases from J, the gap between germline ends came to 6 bases. The CDR3 runs to 11 residues. CDR3 sequence reads: CASSGSGELFF. The CDR3 DNA reads as TGTGCCAGCAGCGGAAGCGGGGAGCTGTTTTTT.

The chain employs TRBV28 and TRBJ2-3; perhaps TRBD1 as D (6 bases). From germline, CDR1 is MDHEN and CDR2 SYDVKM. This CDR3 is 14 amino acids long. V gave up 5 bases and J gave up 8 bases, with 17 bases separating them. The CDR3 loop is CASSLPGGGSTQYF. CDR3 bases: TGTGCCAGCAGTCTACCCGGTGGGGGCAGTACGCAGTATTTT.

Concerning this clonotype itself: Possible read error: a much larger clone is one base away. The V and J genes are TRBV27 and TRBJ2-5, with TRBD2 matching 12 bases. This CDR3 is built from 17 residues. Germline V gene lookup returns CDR1 MNHEY and CDR2 SMNVEV (reference sequence). DNA of the CDR3: TGTGCCAGCAGTTTAGAGCCGGGACTAGCGGGTCAAGAGACCCAGAACTTC. Translating gives CASSLEPGLAGQETQNF.

This chain uses TRBV18 with TRBJ2-2, with a tentative D call TRBD1 (6 bases). CDR1 and CDR2 (germline): KGHSH, LQKENI. This CDR3 has 15 amino acids. With 4 bases removed from V and 1 base from J, the gap between germline ends came to 10 bases. As DNA, the CDR3 is TGTGCCAGCTCACGACCGACAGGGAACACCGGGGAGCTGTTTTTT. Translated, it gives CASSRPTGNTGELFF.

Of note for this clonotype: Without the conserved terminal phenylalanine or tryptophan, this CDR3 likely stems from a read error. The genes are TRBV5-6 and TRBJ2-3; D is ambiguous. Germline lookup yields CDR1 SGHDT and CDR2 YYEEEE. CDR3 length equals 15 residues. CDR3 protein: CASSLVPSRADTQYV. CDR3 nucleotide sequence: TGTGCGAGCAGCTTGGTTCCCTCGAGAGCAGATACGCAGTATGTT.

This clonotype came up many times. V is TRBV30 and J is TRBJ2-7; D is ambiguous. This CDR3 comprises 11 residues. Germline V lookup: CDR1 GTSNPN, CDR2 SVGIG (reference sequence). V was clipped by 5 bases and J by 7 bases, with 12 bases between them. The CDR3 DNA reads as TGTGCCTGGCAGAAAGCATTAGAGCAGTACTTC. Its protein product is CAWQKALEQYF.

This clonotype appeared a few times. This chain joins TRBV3-1 and TRBJ2-3; D may match TRBD1 or TRBD2 (6 bases each). CDR3 length: 16 amino acids. Germline CDR1 is LGHDT and CDR2 is YNNKEL (reference sequence). The V and J ends lost 4 bases and 2 bases respectively, with 16 bases between them. CDR3 protein: CASSRGELGATDTQYF. The CDR3 DNA is TGTGCCAGCAGCCGGGGGGAGTTGGGGGCCACAGATACGCAGTATTTT.

This clonotype has more than one count but fewer than ten. V usage is TRBV29-1 and J usage is TRBJ2-2; 16 bases line up with TRBD2. V gave up 6 bases and J gave up 3 bases; unmatched junction bases: 7. CDR1 and CDR2 from the germline V gene are SQVTM and ANQGSEA. CDR3 size: 17 residues. Here the CDR3 DNA reads TGCAGCGTCGGAGTGGGACTAGCGGGGGGGGACACCGGGGAGCTGTTTTTT. Its protein product is CSVGVGLAGGDTGELFF.

This clonotype was seen repeatedly, ten times or more. The gene calls are TRBV7-2 and TRBJ1-5; D call uncertain. V lost 2 bases and J lost 0, with 11 bases in between. The CDR3 sequence is 16 residues long. Germline V gene data show CDR1 as SGHTA and CDR2 as FQGNSA. The CDR3 coding sequence is TGTGCCAGCAGCTTAAAGGGAATTCCTAGCAATCAGCCCCAGCATTTT. This encodes CASSLKGIPSNQPQHF. Variable domain in full (rest from reference TRBV7-2 and TRBJ1-5): GAGVSQSPSNKVTEKGKDVELRCDPISGHTALYWYRQSLGQGLEFLIYFQGNSAPDKSGLPSDRFSAERTGGSVSTLTIQRTQQEDSAVYLCASSLKGIPSNQPQHFGDGTRLSIL.

This clonotype was counted at least ten times. This chain connects TRBV4-3 to TRBJ2-7; D is possibly TRBD1 (5 bases). The V and J ends lost 0 bases and 4 bases respectively, with 10 bases between them. Germline values: CDR1 LGHNA, CDR2 YSLEER. This CDR3 spans 14 amino acids. CDR3 in DNA: TGCGCCAGCAGCCAAGATGGGGCCGGATACGAGCAGTACTTC. This gives the protein CASSQDGAGYEQYF.

The V call is TRBV18, the J call TRBJ2-2, with 8 bases aligning to TRBD1. CDR1 is KGHSH, CDR2 LQKENI, per germline. With 3 bases clipped from V and 4 bases from J, the junction kept 7 bases outside the gene matches. The CDR3 contains 16 residues. In nucleotides, the CDR3 is TGTGCCAGCTCACCTGCCGACAGGGGAAGCACCGGGGAGCTGTTTTTT. Its protein product is CASSPADRGSTGELFF.

The CDR3, as DNA: TGTGCCAGCAGCTTAATCGCAGGCCCGAGCACCGGGGAGCTGTTTTTT. This codes for CASSLIAGPSTGELFF. This chain links TRBV7-8 with TRBJ2-2; unclear D gene. Germline V gives CDR1 SGHVS, CDR2 FQNEAQ. V lost 2 bases, J lost 4 bases, and 14 bases lay in between. CDR3 size: 16 residues.

This clonotype was picked up many times. This chain connects TRBV5-6 to TRBJ1-1, with D possibly matching TRBD1 (6 bases). Germline CDR1 SGHDT, CDR2 YYEEEE. Trimming removed 4 bases from V and 1 base from J, with 11 bases in between. The CDR3 has 14 amino acids. CDR3 sequence reads: CASSPGDQNTEAFF. The DNA of the CDR3 is TGTGCCAGCAGCCCAGGGGACCAGAACACTGAAGCTTTCTTT. Full variable domain (rest looked up from reference TRBV5-6 and TRBJ1-1): DAGVTQSPTHLIKTRGQQVTLRCSPKSGHDTVSWYQQALGQGPQFIFQYYEEEERQRGNFPDRFSGHQFPNYSSELNVNALLLGDSALYLCASSPGDQNTEAFFGQGTRLTVV.

The chain combines TRBV7-8 with TRBJ1-6; no definite D call. V was shortened by 1 base and J by 7 bases, with 14 bases between the two germline ends. Germline V gives CDR1 SGHVS, CDR2 FQNEAQ. The CDR3 extends over 16 amino acids. In DNA, the CDR3 is TGTGCCAGCAGCTTAGTCTCTGTACAGCCCAATTCACCCCTCCACTTT. Amino acids: CASSLVSVQPNSPLHF. Drawing the rest from reference TRBV7-8 and TRBJ1-6, the complete variable domain is GAGVSQSPRYKVAKRGQDVALRCDPISGHVSLFWYQQALGQGPEFLTYFQNEAQLDKSGLPSDRFFAERPEGSVSTLKIQRTQQEDSAVYLCASSLVSVQPNSPLHFGNGTRLTVT.

Ten or more counts support this clonotype. The chain is built from TRBV6-5 and TRBJ2-3; no definite D call. V gave up 5 bases and J gave up 3 bases, with 9 bases separating them. Germline V gives CDR1 MNHEY, CDR2 SVGAGI. The length of the CDR3 is 13 residues. The CDR3: CASSPRATDTQYF. Here the CDR3 DNA reads TGTGCCAGCAGTCCAAGGGCGACAGATACGCAGTATTTT.

This chain uses TRBV9 with TRBJ2-7, with a tentative D call TRBD2 (7 bases). The CDR3 is 15 amino acids. Germline assignment: CDR1 SGDLS and CDR2 YYNGEE. V lost 0 bases, J lost 4 bases, and 14 bases lay in between. The DNA of the CDR3 is TGTGCCAGCAGCGTAGGGGGGGGCCTGGGATACGAGCAGTACTTC. Residues: CASSVGGGLGYEQYF.

At least ten counts were recorded for this clonotype. The chain uses TRBV28 and TRBJ1-5; D is ambiguous. Germline V lookup: CDR1 MDHEN, CDR2 SYDVKM. V lost 4 bases and J 6 bases, leaving 13 bases between the germline ends. This CDR3 contains 14 residues. This chain's CDR3 is CASSSREGFQPQHF. The CDR3 DNA reads TGTGCCAGCAGTTCTAGGGAGGGATTTCAGCCCCAGCATTTT.

Turning to this clonotype: A read error may produce the germline difference seen at one junction end. Written as DNA, the CDR3 is TGTGCCAGTAGCCTCAACTCAGGGGACGGCTACAACTTC. This gives the protein CASSLNSGDGYNF. The chain joins TRBV19 to TRBJ1-2; possible D gene TRBD1, 6 bases. The CDR3 is made up of 13 amino acids. CDR1 and CDR2 from the germline V gene are LNHDA and SQIVND (reference sequence).

Turning to this clonotype: This may come from a read error, since a much larger clone is one base off. V is TRBV4-1 and J is TRBJ2-1, with 8 positions matching TRBD1. The CDR3 spans 16 residues. Germline loops: CDR1 MGHRA, CDR2 YSYEKL. The CDR3 DNA follows: TGCGCCAGCAGCCAAGATGACAGGGGATCCTACAAAGAGCAGTTCTTC. Residues: CASSQDDRGSYKEQFF.